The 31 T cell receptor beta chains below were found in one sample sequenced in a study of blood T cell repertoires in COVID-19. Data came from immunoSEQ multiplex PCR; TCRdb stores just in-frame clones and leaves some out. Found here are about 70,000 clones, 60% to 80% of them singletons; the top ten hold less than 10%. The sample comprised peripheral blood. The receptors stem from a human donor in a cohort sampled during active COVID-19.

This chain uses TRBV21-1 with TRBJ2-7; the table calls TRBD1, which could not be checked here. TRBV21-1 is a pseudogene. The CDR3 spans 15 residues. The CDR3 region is CASSTTRQGSYEQYF. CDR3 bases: TGTGCCAGCAGCACAACCCGACAGGGCTCCTACGAGCAGTACTTC.

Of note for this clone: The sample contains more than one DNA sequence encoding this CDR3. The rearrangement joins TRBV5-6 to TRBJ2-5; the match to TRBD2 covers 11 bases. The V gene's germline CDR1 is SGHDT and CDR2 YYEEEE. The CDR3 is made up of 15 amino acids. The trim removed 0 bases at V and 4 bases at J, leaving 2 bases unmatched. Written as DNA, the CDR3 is TGTGCCAGCAGCTTGGTAGCGGGGGGGAGAGAGACCCAGTACTTC. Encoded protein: CASSLVAGGRETQYF.

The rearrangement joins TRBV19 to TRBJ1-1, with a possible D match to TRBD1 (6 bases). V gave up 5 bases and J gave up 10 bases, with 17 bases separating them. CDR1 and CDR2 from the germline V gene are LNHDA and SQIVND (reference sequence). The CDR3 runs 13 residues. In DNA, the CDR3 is TGTGCCAGTAGTCCCGGACAGCTGGCGGGAGCTTTCTTT. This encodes CASSPGQLAGAFF.

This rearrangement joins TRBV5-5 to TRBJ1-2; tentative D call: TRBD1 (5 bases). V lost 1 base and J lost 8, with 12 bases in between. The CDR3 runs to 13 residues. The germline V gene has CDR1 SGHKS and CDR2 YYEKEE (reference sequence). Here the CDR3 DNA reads TGTGCCAGCAGCTTGAAAGGGGCTGGGGGCTACACCTTC. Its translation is CASSLKGAGGYTF. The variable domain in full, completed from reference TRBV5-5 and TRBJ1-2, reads DAGVTQSPTHLIKTRGQQVTLRCSPISGHKSVSWYQQVLGQGPQFIFQYYEKEERGRGNFPDRFSARQFPNYSSELNVNALLLGDSALYLCASSLKGAGGYTFGSGTRLTVV.

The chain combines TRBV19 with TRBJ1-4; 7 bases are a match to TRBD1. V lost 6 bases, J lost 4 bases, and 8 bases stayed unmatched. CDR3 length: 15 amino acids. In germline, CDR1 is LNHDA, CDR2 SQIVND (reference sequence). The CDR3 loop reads CASRTGQNFNEKLFF. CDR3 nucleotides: TGTGCCAGTAGGACGGGACAGAACTTTAATGAAAAACTGTTTTTT.

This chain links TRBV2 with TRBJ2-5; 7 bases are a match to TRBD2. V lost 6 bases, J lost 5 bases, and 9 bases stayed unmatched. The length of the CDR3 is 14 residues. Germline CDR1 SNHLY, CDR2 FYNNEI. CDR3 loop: CASRSWGGGETQYF. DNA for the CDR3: TGTGCCAGCAGAAGCTGGGGGGGAGGTGAGACCCAGTACTTC.

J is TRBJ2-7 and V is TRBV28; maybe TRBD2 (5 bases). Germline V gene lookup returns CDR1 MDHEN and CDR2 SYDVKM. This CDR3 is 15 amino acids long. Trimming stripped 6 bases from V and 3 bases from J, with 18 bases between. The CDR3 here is CASRPGSAGNYEQYF. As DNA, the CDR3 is TGTGCCAGCAGGCCCGGGTCCGCGGGTAACTACGAGCAGTACTTC.

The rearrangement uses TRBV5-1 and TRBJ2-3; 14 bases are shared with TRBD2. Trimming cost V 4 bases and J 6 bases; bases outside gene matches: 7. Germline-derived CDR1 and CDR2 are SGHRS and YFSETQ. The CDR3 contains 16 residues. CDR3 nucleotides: TGCGCCAGCAGCCCCAGGACTAGCGGGGGGCCCGATACGCAGTATTTT. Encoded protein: CASSPRTSGGPDTQYF.

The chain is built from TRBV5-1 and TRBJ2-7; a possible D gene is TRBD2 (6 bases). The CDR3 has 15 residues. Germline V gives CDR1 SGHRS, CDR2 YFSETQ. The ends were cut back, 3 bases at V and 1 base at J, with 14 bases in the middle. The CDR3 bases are TGCGCCAGCAGCTGGGCCGCGGGGCCTTCCTACGAGCAGTACTTC. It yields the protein CASSWAAGPSYEQYF.

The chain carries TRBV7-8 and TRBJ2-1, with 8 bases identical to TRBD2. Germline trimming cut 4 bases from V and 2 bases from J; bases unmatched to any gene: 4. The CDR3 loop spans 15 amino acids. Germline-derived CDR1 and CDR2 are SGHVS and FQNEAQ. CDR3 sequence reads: CASSSGGVTYNEQFF. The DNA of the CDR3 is TGTGCCAGCAGCTCCGGGGGGGTCACCTACAATGAGCAGTTCTTC.

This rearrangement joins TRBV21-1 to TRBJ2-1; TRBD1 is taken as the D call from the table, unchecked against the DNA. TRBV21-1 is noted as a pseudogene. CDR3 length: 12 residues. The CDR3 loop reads CASSRRSDEQFF. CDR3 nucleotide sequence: TGTGCCAGCAGCCGCAGGTCCGATGAGCAGTTCTTC.

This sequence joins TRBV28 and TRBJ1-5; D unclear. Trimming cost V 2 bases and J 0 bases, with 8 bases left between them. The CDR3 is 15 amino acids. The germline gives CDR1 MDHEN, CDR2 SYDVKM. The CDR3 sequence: CASSLRSSSNQPQHF. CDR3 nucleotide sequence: TGTGCCAGCAGTTTACGTTCTTCTAGCAATCAGCCCCAGCATTTT.

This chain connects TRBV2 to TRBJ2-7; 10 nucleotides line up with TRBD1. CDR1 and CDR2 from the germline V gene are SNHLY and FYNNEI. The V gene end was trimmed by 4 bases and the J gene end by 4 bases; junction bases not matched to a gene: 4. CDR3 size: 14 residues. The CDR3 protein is CASSAGQGGYEQYF. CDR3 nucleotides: TGTGCCAGCAGTGCAGGACAGGGGGGGTACGAGCAGTACTTC.

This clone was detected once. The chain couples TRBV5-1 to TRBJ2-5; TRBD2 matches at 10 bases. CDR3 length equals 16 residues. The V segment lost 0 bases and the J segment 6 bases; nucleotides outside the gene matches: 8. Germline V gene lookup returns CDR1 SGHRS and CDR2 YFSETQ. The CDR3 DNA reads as TGCGCCAGCAGCTTGGGGGCGAGGACTAGCGGAAAGACCCAGTACTTC. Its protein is CASSLGARTSGKTQYF.

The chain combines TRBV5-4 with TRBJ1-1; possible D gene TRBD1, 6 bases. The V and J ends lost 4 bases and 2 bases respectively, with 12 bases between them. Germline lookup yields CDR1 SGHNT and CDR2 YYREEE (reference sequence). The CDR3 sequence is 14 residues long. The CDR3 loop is CASSPRGFNTEAFF. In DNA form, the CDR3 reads TGTGCCAGCAGCCCCAGGGGCTTCAACACTGAAGCTTTCTTT.

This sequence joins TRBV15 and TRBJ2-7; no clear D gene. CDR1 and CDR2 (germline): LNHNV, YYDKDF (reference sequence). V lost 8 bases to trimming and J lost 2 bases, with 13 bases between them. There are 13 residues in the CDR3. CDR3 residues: CATAMGRPYEQYF. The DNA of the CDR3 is TGTGCCACCGCCATGGGCAGACCCTACGAGCAGTACTTC.

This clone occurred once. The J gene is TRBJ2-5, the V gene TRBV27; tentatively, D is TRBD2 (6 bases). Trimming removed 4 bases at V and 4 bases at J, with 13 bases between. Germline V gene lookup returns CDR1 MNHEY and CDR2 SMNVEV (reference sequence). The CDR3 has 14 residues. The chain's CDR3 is CASSSAGTGETQYF. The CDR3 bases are TGTGCCAGCAGTTCCGCCGGGACTGGAGAGACCCAGTACTTC.

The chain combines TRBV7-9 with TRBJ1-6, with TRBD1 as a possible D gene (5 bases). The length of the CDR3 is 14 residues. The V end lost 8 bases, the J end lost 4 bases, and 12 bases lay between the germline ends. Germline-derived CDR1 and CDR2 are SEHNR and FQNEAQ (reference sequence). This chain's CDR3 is CASGGGGYNSPLHF. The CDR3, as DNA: TGTGCCAGCGGCGGGGGGGGGTATAATTCACCCCTCCACTTT.

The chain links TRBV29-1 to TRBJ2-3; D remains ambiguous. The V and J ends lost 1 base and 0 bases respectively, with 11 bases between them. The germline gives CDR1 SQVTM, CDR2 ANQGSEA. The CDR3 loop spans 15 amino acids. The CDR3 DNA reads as TGCAGCGTTGAAGCTCCAACAGCTAGCACAGATACGCAGTATTTT. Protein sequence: CSVEAPTASTDTQYF.

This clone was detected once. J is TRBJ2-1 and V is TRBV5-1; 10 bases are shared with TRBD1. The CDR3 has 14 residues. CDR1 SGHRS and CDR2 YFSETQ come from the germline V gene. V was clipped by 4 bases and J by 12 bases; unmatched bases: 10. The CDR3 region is CASSPKGQGQGQFF. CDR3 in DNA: TGCGCCAGCAGCCCGAAGGGACAGGGGCAGGGGCAGTTCTTC.

CDR3 DNA: TGCGCCAGCAGCTTGGGAGGCAAGGCTGGGGCCAACGTCCTGACTTTC. Protein sequence: CASSLGGKAGANVLTF. The chain is built from TRBV5-1 and TRBJ2-6; no clear D. V was clipped by 0 bases and J by 2 bases, with 9 bases between them. The CDR3 is made up of 16 amino acids. Germline assignment: CDR1 SGHRS and CDR2 YFSETQ.

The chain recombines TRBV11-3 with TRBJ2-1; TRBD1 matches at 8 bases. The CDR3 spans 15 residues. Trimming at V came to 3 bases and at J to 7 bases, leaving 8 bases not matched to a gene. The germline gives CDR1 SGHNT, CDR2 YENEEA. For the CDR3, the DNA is TGTGCCAGCAGCTTCAGACAGGGGAGTCTGAATGAGCAGTTCTTC. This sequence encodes CASSFRQGSLNEQFF.

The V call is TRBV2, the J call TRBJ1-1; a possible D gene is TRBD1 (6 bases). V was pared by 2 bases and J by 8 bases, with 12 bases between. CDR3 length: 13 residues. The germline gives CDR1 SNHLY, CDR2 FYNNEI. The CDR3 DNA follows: TGTGCCAGCAGTGAAAACAGGGTTCCCGAAGCTTTCTTT. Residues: CASSENRVPEAFF.

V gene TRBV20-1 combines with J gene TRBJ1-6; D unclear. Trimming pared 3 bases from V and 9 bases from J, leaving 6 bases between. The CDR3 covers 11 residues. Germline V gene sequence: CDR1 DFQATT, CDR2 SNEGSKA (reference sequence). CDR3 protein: CSASGSSPLHF. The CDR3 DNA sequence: TGCAGTGCTAGTGGGAGTTCACCCCTCCACTTT.

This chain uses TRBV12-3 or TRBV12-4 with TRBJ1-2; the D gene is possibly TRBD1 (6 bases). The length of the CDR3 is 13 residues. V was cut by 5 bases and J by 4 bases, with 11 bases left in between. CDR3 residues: CASSPRGVYGYTF. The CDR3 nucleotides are TGTGCCAGCAGTCCCAGGGGCGTCTATGGCTACACCTTC.

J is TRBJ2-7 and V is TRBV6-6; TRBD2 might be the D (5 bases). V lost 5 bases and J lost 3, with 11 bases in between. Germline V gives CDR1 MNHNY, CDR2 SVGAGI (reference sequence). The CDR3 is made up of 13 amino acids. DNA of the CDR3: TGTGCCAGCAGTCCGCCCGGGAACTACGAGCAGTACTTC. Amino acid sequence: CASSPPGNYEQYF.

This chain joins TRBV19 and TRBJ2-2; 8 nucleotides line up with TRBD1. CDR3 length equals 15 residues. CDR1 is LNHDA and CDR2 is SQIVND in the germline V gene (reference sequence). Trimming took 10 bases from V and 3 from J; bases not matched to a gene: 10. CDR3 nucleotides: TGTGCCACCTCCAGCAGGGGGCAGTACACCGGGGAGCTGTTTTTT. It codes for CATSSRGQYTGELFF.

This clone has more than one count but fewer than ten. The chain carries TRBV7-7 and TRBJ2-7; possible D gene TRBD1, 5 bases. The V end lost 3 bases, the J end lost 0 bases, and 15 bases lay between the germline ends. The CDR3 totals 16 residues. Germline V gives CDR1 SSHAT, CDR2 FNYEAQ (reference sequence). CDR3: CASSFARTKSSYEQYF. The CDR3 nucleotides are TGTGCCAGCAGCTTCGCAAGGACAAAGAGCTCCTACGAGCAGTACTTC.

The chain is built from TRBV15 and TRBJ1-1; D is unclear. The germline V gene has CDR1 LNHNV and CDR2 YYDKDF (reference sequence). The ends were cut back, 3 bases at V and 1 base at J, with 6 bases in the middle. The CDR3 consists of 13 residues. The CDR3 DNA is TGTGCCACCAGCAGCGACTGGAACACTGAAGCTTTCTTT. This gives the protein CATSSDWNTEAFF.

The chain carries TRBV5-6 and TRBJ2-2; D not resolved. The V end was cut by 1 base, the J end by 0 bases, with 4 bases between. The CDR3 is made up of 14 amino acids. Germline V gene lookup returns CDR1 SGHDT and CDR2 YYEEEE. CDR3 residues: CASSLSPNTGELFF. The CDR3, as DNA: TGTGCCAGCAGCTTGTCTCCGAACACCGGGGAGCTGTTTTTT. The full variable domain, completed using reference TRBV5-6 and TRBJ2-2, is DAGVTQSPTHLIKTRGQQVTLRCSPKSGHDTVSWYQQALGQGPQFIFQYYEEEERQRGNFPDRFSGHQFPNYSSELNVNALLLGDSALYLCASSLSPNTGELFFGEGSRLTVL.

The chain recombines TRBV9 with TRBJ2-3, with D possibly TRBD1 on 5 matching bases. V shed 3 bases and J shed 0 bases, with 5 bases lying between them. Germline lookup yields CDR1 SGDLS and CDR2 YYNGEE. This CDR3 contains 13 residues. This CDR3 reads CASSGQSTDTQYF. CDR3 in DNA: TGTGCCAGCAGCGGACAGAGCACAGATACGCAGTATTTT.